The rows below give T cell receptor beta chains drawn from one sample of a study of blood T cells in healthy people across ages. TCRdb recomputed calls from the 5' RACE reads with MiXCR, one row per CDR3 protein. Of 550,000 to 800,000 distinct CDR3 sequences listed, 20% to 25% were seen once; the top ten hold 3.6%. Sequencing was carried out using blood. The receptors here all came from a man between 70 and 80 years old in good health. The CDR3 runs from the conserved cysteine through the conserved F or W. Fields, in order: J gene, D gene, V gene, clone size, CDR3 DNA, CDR3 protein. D genes are given only for firm matches. Only part of the rows carry a size: once, few, many, or a class if the clone is expanded.

TRBJ2-5 | - | TRBV5-1 | few | TGCGCCAGCAGCCTGACACCGGGGAACCAAGAGACCCAGTACTTC | CASSLTPGNQETQYF
TRBJ1-4 | - | TRBV15 | - | TGTGCCACCAGCAGAGATCACCGCGGGGATGAAAAACTGTTTTTT | CATSRDHRGDEKLFF
TRBJ2-1 | - | TRBV28 | - | TGTGCCAGCAGTTGGGACCTCAATGAGCAGTTCTTC | CASSWDLNEQFF
TRBJ2-3 | - | TRBV10-3 | few | TGTGCCATCAATTCCGGACAAAGCACAGATACGCAGTATTTT | CAINSGQSTDTQYF
TRBJ2-7 | TRBD2 | TRBV6-6 | few | TGTGCCAGCAGCCGACTAGCGGGAGAACACGAGCAGTACTTC | CASSRLAGEHEQYF
TRBJ2-2 | TRBD2 | TRBV27 | many | TGTGCCAGCAGCCGCTCGACTAGCGGAGACACCGGGGAGCTGTTTTTT | CASSRSTSGDTGELFF
TRBJ2-1 | TRBD1 | TRBV10-3 | many | TGTGCCATCAGTCCGGGACAGGCCTACAATGAGCAGTTCTTC | CAISPGQAYNEQFF
TRBJ1-4 | TRBD1 | TRBV12-3/TRBV12-4 | - | TGTGCCAGCAGTTTGGGACAGGGGGCTGTTTTCGAAAAACTGTTTTTT | CASSLGQGAVFEKLFF
TRBJ1-5 | - | TRBV27 | many | TGTGCCAGCAGTTTAATAAGCAATCAGCCCCAGCATTTT | CASSLISNQPQHF
TRBJ2-7 | - | TRBV10-2 | once | TGCGCCAGCAGTGAGTCCTGGCAGAAGCAGTACTTC | CASSESWQKQYF